These T cell receptor beta chains were read from a single sample in a study of shared clonotypes between healthy human individuals. TCRdb keeps only in-frame clones here, not all; method: immunoSEQ multiplex PCR. The sample consists of approximately 2,300,000 clones, 85% to 95% of them appearing once. The source material was naive CD4+ T cells from PBMCs. The receptors stem from a man younger than 35 in good health. Some clones in this sample may be carry-over from other donors' samples. The conserved cysteine and the conserved F or W are not part of the CDR3 here. Fields, in order: V gene, J gene, CDR3 protein.

>TRBV7-3|TRBJ2-2
ASSLQGNAGELF
>TRBV7-3|TRBJ2-3
ASSRDYGTDTQY
>TRBV18|TRBJ1-2
ASSPPNPGANYGYT
>TRBV18|TRBJ2-7
ASSPAGSSYEQY
>TRBV15|TRBJ1-2
ATSRDLAENYGYT
>TRBV5-1|TRBJ2-4
ASSLSGIAKNIQY
>TRBV5-1|TRBJ1-2
ARLPGREPNYGYT
>TRBV11-2|TRBJ2-5
ASSLQTTQETQY
>TRBV18|TRBJ1-5
ASSQNRGGQPQH
>TRBV10-3|TRBJ1-4
AISDRDANEKLF
>TRBV2|TRBJ2-7
ASSGEYEQY
>TRBV7-9|TRBJ2-7
ASSRIDSSSYEQY
>TRBV18|TRBJ1-5
ASSYSSGQPQH
>TRBV18|TRBJ1-1
ASSRDSWANTEAF
>TRBV7-3|TRBJ2-1
ASSLIPGDRGAHEQF
>TRBV28|TRBJ2-3
ASSYWGSSTDTQY
>TRBV5-1|TRBJ2-3
ASSLPLAGGSGTQY
>TRBV28|TRBJ1-4
ASSSYPRRFNEKLF
>TRBV15|TRBJ2-7
ATSRDNAAHEQY
>TRBV6-5|TRBJ1-6
ASSRPGGGGSPLH
>TRBV19|TRBJ1-2
ASSIAGGNGYT
>TRBV28|TRBJ2-3
ASSLDRGGTDTQY
>TRBV29-1|TRBJ2-3
SVDKDDHTQY
>TRBV5-6|-
ASSWTASYEQY
>TRBV7-2|TRBJ1-1
ASSRGRGSGSTEAF
>TRBV6-4|TRBJ2-2
ASSPGGLRRNTGELF
>TRBV5-1|TRBJ2-7
ASRQSGGTTSYEQY
>TRBV5-6|TRBJ2-6
ASSLYSLIAGANVLT
>TRBV5-6|TRBJ2-7
ASSSGQFYEQY
>TRBV28|TRBJ2-7
ASSDGGKYEQY
>TRBV9|TRBJ1-1
ASSRDGNTEAF
>TRBV19|TRBJ2-7
ASSRGQGSDPYEQY